These 10 T cell receptor beta chains originate from one sample sequenced in a study of read filtering for tumor transcriptome and immune sequencing. This library used roughly 370 ng RNA and molecular barcoded adaptors spanning alpha/delta and beta/gamma chains. MiXCR, applied by TCRdb to the reads, yields one record per CDR3 protein. Found here are 30,000 to 45,000 distinct CDR3 sequences, roughly 13% of them singletons; the top ten hold about 36%. Sequencing was done on a sample of a population of CD138-negative cells sorted from bone marrow. These receptors all come from a donor at least 40 years old with multiple myeloma.

This clonotype was detected many times. This sequence joins TRBV28 and TRBJ2-7; D is undetermined. The germline V gene encodes CDR1 MDHEN and CDR2 SYDVKM. This CDR3 contains 14 residues. Trimming shortened V by 6 bases and J by 5 bases, and 17 bases separated the two germline ends. The CDR3 sequence: CASSLDPNSHEQYF. The CDR3 nucleotides are TGTGCCAGCAGCCTGGACCCAAATTCCCACGAGCAGTACTTC.

There are many counts of this clonotype. The chain has TRBV6-5 and TRBJ2-2; D is unclear. Germline V gene data show CDR1 as MNHEY and CDR2 as SVGAGI. This CDR3 comprises 14 residues. Trimming stripped 11 bases from V and 2 bases from J, with 15 bases between. The CDR3 DNA reads TGTGCCTCAAGCAAACAAACAAACACCGGGGAGCTGTTTTTT. Its protein product is CASSKQTNTGELFF.

The sample holds many counts of this clonotype. The genes are TRBV2 and TRBJ2-3; 10 nucleotides align to TRBD2. This CDR3 is 14 amino acids long. Trimming removed 7 bases from V and 6 bases from J; junction bases left unmatched: 7. Germline-derived CDR1 and CDR2 are SNHLY and FYNNEI. The CDR3 reads CASNPSGSMDTQYF. The CDR3 bases are TGTGCCAGCAATCCTAGCGGGAGTATGGATACGCAGTATTTT.

This clonotype was detected ten times or more. This chain links TRBV20-1 with TRBJ2-3, with 8 positions matching TRBD2. This CDR3 region has 15 residues. V shed 0 bases, J shed 2 bases, and the junction held 4 bases outside the gene matches. Looked up from germline, CDR1 is DFQATT and CDR2 is SNEGSKA (reference sequence). The CDR3 nucleotides read TGCAGTGCTAGAGATCAGCGGGAGTCCACAGATACGCAGTATTTT. Protein: CSARDQRESTDTQYF.

This clonotype was counted only a few times. The chain carries TRBV7-3 and TRBJ2-2; D remains ambiguous. The V gene lost 5 bases and the J gene lost 7 bases, with 20 bases spanning the gap. This CDR3 comprises 16 residues. Per the germline V gene, CDR1 is SGHTA and CDR2 is FQGTGA. CDR3 bases: TGTGCCAGCAGCCCAACCCTCTCATCTATCCACGGGGAGCTGTTTTTT. Amino acids: CASSPTLSSIHGELFF.

The chain is built from TRBV29-1 and TRBJ1-1, with 11 bases identical to TRBD1. The length of the CDR3 is 13 residues. Losses at the gene ends were 6 bases for V and 7 bases for J; bases not matched to a gene: 7. Germline V gene lookup returns CDR1 SQVTM and CDR2 ANQGSEA. CDR3: CSVGQGGLGEAFF. CDR3 DNA: TGCAGCGTGGGACAGGGGGGGCTTGGTGAAGCTTTCTTT.

Many counts were recorded for this clonotype. The chain uses TRBV29-1 and TRBJ2-7; unclear D gene. The germline V gene has CDR1 SQVTM and CDR2 ANQGSEA. The V gene lost 3 bases and the J gene lost 4 bases, with 7 bases spanning the gap. The length of the CDR3 is 11 residues. In nucleotides, the CDR3 is TGCAGCGTTGACGACGTTTACGAGCAGTACTTC. Translated, it gives CSVDDVYEQYF.

With regard to this clonotype: This could be a read error, since a much larger clone is one nucleotide away. The chain combines TRBV5-5 with TRBJ1-4; unclear D gene. The end of the DNA aligns better with TRBJ2-3, so the J call may be wrong. This CDR3 has 13 amino acids. Germline-derived CDR1 and CDR2 are SGHKS and YYEKEE (reference sequence). CDR3 coding DNA: TGTGCCAGCAGCTTGACCTTCACAGATGCGCAGTATTTT. This gives the protein CASSLTFTDAQYF.

This clonotype was counted ten times or more. This chain connects TRBV6-1 to TRBJ2-1; D perhaps matches TRBD2 (6 bases). This CDR3 has 16 residues. The germline V and J ends were trimmed by 5 bases and 0 bases, with 14 bases remaining between them. Germline values: CDR1 MNHNS, CDR2 SASEGT. This CDR3 is CASSRIRESSYNEQFF. In DNA form, the CDR3 reads TGTGCCAGCAGTCGTATACGGGAGAGCTCCTACAATGAGCAGTTCTTC.

This clonotype showed up many times. The chain has TRBV3-1 and TRBJ1-1; D remains unclear. From germline, CDR1 is LGHDT and CDR2 YNNKEL (reference sequence). The CDR3 runs to 15 residues. Trimming pared 0 bases from V and 11 bases from J, leaving 19 bases between. This CDR3 reads CASSQDWVVGVTAFF. DNA of the CDR3: TGTGCCAGCAGCCAAGATTGGGTCGTTGGGGTTACGGCTTTCTTT.